Sequencing of this T cell receptor beta chain was carried out in a study of blood T cell repertoires in COVID-19. Background on the study: In each case, the material was cDNA or gDNA derived from T cells, B-cell-depleted T cells, or PBMCs.

Clones were sequenced by immunoSEQ multiplex PCR, and TCRdb holds only the in-frame ones, with some missing. The repertoire consists of 150,000 to 200,000 clones, with approximately 79% occurring once and the leading ten covering approximately 15%. This clone was found many times. The receptor was isolated from a man aged 55 to 70 with active or convalescent COVID-19. Material: peripheral blood.

In nucleotides, the CDR3 is TGTGCCAGCAGTGACCAACCGCGTGAGCAGTTCTTC. It is translated as CASSDQPREQFF. The rearrangement joins TRBV2 to TRBJ2-1; D unclear. The length of the CDR3 is 12 residues. Germline V gene data show CDR1 as SNHLY and CDR2 as FYNNEI. Trimming left V 3 bases short and J 9 bases short, with 9 bases between.